Listed below are T cell receptor beta chains from one sample, sequenced in a study of CD8+CD57+ T cells in acquired aplastic anemia. From the reads, TCRdb called clonotypes with MiXCR, one entry per CDR3 protein. The table lists some 42,000 distinct CDR3 sequences, approximately 67% of them singletons. The specimen was sorted CD4+, CD8+, or CD8+CD57+ T cells (not recorded which) from PBMCs. The receptors derive from a human donor in good health, serving as a control. Each CDR3 is given with its conserved first and last residue. Each record gives: D gene, clone size, V gene, J gene, CDR3 DNA, CDR3 protein. The D gene is left open where the match is weak. Rows give clone size only sometimes, using once, few, many, or a class for an expanded clone.

TRBD1	once	TRBV2	TRBJ2-7	TGTGCCAGCAGTGAAAGGTCAGGGGGCGGCTACGAGCAGTACTTC	CASSERSGGGYEQYF
.	.	TRBV29-1	TRBJ2-3	TGCAGCGTTGTGGGGGGATTAGGGTCGGGCACAGATACGCAGTATTTT	CSVVGGLGSGTDTQYF
.	.	TRBV19	TRBJ1-5	TGTGCCAGTAGTCCCGTAAACGGCAATCAGCCCCAGCATTTT	CASSPVNGNQPQHF
.	.	TRBV2	TRBJ1-2	TGTGCCAGCAGTGAACGGCCAGGCAAGATCTATGGCTACACCTTC	CASSERPGKIYGYTF
.	.	TRBV20-1	TRBJ2-3	TGCAGTGCTAGAGTTGGGGGGTGGACAGATACGCAGTATTTT	CSARVGGWTDTQYF
.	.	TRBV7-3	TRBJ1-2	TGTGCCAGCAGCTTTACAGGGAACGCTGGCTACACCTTC	CASSFTGNAGYTF
.	many	TRBV7-3	TRBJ1-4	TGTGCCAGCAGCTTACCGGACAGTAATGAAAAGCTGTTTTTT	CASSLPDSNEKLFF
.	.	TRBV19	TRBJ2-2	TGTGCCAGTAGTATAGCACTAGGGGCCGGGGAGCTGTTTTTT	CASSIALGAGELFF
.	.	TRBV10-3	TRBJ1-1	TGTGCCATCAGTGACCTATCGGGGAGTAATACTGAAGCTTTCTTT	CAISDLSGSNTEAFF
.	many	TRBV12-3/TRBV12-4	TRBJ1-2	TGTGCCAGCAGTTTCACGATTAACTATGGCTACACCTTC	CASSFTINYGYTF
.	.	TRBV7-9	TRBJ2-1	TGTGCCAGCAGCTCAGGCCTCCACAATGAGCAGTTCTTC	CASSSGLHNEQFF
.	once	TRBV7-3	TRBJ2-1	TGTGCCAGCAGCTTCGGGGGAGACAATGAGCAGTTCTTC	CASSFGGDNEQFF
.	once	TRBV24-1	TRBJ2-2	TGTGCCACCAGTGATCAGGGGGAGCTGTTTTTT	CATSDQGELFF
.	.	TRBV5-6	TRBJ2-7	TGCGCCAGCAGCCCGCGACTGACGTCGGAAGAGCAGTACTTC	CASSPRLTSEEQYF
TRBD1	once	TRBV12-5	TRBJ2-7	TGTGCTAGTGCCCCCGGGGGGACAGGGGTTCAACCCTTCTACGAGCAGTACTTC	CASAPGGTGVQPFYEQYF
TRBD1	few	TRBV10-3	TRBJ2-5	TGTGCCATCAGCCCGACAGGGGGGACCCAGTACTTC	CAISPTGGTQYF
.	.	TRBV19	TRBJ2-7	TGTGCCAGTAGTATTTCCCTCCGTCCTTCCTACGAGCAGTACTTC	CASSISLRPSYEQYF
.	few	TRBV19	TRBJ2-2	TGTGCCAGTAGGAGGGGGAGGATGTCCACCGGGGAGCTGTTTTTT	CASRRGRMSTGELFF
.	.	TRBV2	TRBJ1-4	TGTGCCAGCGATCGGTTCGAGGGTGAAAACCTGTTTTTT	CASDRFEGENLFF
TRBD2	.	TRBV20-1	TRBJ2-3	TGCAGTGCTCCTACGGGACTAGCGGGGAGCACAGATACGCAGTATTTT	CSAPTGLAGSTDTQYF
.	.	TRBV4-1	TRBJ2-7	TGCGCCAGCAGCCATGCGACTAGGAGGGGTCTCGAGCAGTACTTC	CASSHATRRGLEQYF
.	.	TRBV20-1	TRBJ2-7	TGCAGTGCTAGAGTCCAGGGGAGCTACGAGCAGTACTTC	CSARVQGSYEQYF
TRBD2	few	TRBV29-1	TRBJ2-7	TGCAGCGTTATGACTAGCGGGAGGGCTCACGAGCAGTACTTC	CSVMTSGRAHEQYF
.	.	TRBV15	TRBJ1-6	TGTGCCACCAGCAGTCAAGGGGGACCCCTCCACTTT	CATSSQGGPLHF
.	few	TRBV2	TRBJ2-3	TGTGCCTGCCAGCGGGCGTACACAGATACGCAGTATTTT	CACQRAYTDTQYF
.	many	TRBV15	TRBJ1-5	TGTGCCACCAGCAGAGATCACTTTCAAGGCCACAATAGCAATCAGCCCCAGCATTTT	CATSRDHFQGHNSNQPQHF
TRBD2	.	TRBV7-7	TRBJ2-5	TGTGCCAGCAGCGCCCAGCGGGGTGAGACCCAGTACTTC	CASSAQRGETQYF
.	.	TRBV2	TRBJ1-5	TGTGCCAGCCAGGGAGTATATAGCAATCAGCCCCAGCATTTT	CASQGVYSNQPQHF
TRBD1	few	TRBV4-1	TRBJ1-1	TGCGCCAGCAGCCAAGCACCGGGACAGGGAATCGCTGAAGCTTTCTTT	CASSQAPGQGIAEAFF
.	few	TRBV5-1	TRBJ2-7	TGCGCCAGCAGCGTACGGCCCTACGAGCAGTACTTC	CASSVRPYEQYF